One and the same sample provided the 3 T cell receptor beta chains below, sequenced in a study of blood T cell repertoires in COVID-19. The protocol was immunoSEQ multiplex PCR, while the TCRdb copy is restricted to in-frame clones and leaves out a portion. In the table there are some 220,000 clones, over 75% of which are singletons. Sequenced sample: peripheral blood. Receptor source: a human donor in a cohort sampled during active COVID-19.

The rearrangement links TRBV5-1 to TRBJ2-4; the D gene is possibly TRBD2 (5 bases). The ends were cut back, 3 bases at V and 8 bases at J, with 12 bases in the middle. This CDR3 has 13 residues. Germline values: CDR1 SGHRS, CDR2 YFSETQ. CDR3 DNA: TGCGCCAGCAGCTCGGAGGTGAGGGACATTCAGTACTTC. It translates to CASSSEVRDIQYF.

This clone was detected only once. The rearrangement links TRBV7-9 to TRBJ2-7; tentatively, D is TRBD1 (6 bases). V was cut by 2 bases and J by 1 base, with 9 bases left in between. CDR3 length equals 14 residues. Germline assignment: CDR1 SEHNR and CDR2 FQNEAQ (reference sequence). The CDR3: CASSLLQGSYEQYF. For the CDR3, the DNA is TGTGCCAGCAGCTTACTCCAGGGGTCCTACGAGCAGTACTTC. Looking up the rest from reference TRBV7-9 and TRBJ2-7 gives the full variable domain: DTGVSQNPRHKITKRGQNVTFRCDPISEHNRLYWYRQTLGQGPEFLTYFQNEAQLEKSRLLSDRFSAERPKGSFSTLEIQRTEQGDSAMYLCASSLLQGSYEQYFGPGTRLTVT.

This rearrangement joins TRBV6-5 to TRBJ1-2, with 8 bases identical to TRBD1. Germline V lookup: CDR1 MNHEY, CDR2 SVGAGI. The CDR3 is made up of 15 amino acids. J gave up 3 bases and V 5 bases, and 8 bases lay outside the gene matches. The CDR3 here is CASSLHGQGYYGYTF. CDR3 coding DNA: TGTGCCAGCAGTCTTCACGGACAGGGCTACTATGGCTACACCTTC.